The rows below give T cell receptor beta chains drawn from one sample of a study of blood T cell repertoires in COVID-19. TCRdb's table, derived via immunoSEQ multiplex PCR, lists solely in-frame clones and lacks some. Of 100,000 to 110,000 clones listed, less than 90% were seen once; the top ten hold approximately 7.3%. The sequenced material came from peripheral blood. These receptors were obtained from a man younger than 40 in a cohort sampled during active COVID-19. Both conserved end residues are part of each CDR3. A D gene is named only where the DNA matches it firmly. Not every row has a clone size; where given, it reads once, few, many or a size class.

>TRBV7-8|-|TRBJ2-7|-
CASSHGRKGYEQYF
TGTGCCAGCAGCCATGGGAGGAAGGGCTACGAGCAGTACTTC
>TRBV3-1/TRBV3-2|few|TRBJ2-3|TRBD2
CASSQVDSGGEDTQYF
TGTGCCAGCAGCCAAGTGGACAGCGGGGGGGAGGATACGCAGTATTTT
>TRBV2|few|TRBJ1-2|-
CASRPDIAGYTF
TGTGCCAGCAGACCCGACATAGCGGGCTACACCTTC
>TRBV18|-|TRBJ1-5|TRBD1
CASSPRSGTGGNQPQHF
TGTGCCAGCTCACCGCGCTCCGGGACAGGGGGCAATCAGCCCCAGCATTTT
>TRBV10-2|-|TRBJ2-3|-
CASSQADTQYF
TGCGCCAGCAGTCAAGCGGATACGCAGTATTTT
>TRBV6-1|-|TRBJ1-1|-
CASSEYPNTEAFF
TGTGCCAGCAGTGAATATCCGAACACTGAAGCTTTCTTT
>TRBV4-2|-|TRBJ1-6|-
CASSQTRVPVSPLHF
TGTGCCAGCAGCCAAACGCGGGTGCCGGTTTCACCCCTCCACTTT
>TRBV30|-|TRBJ2-3|-
CAWNGGGDTQYF
TGTGCCTGGAACGGGGGTGGTGATACGCAGTATTTT
>TRBV6-5|-|TRBJ1-2|-
CASSYDSSNYGYTF
TGTGCCAGCAGTTACGACAGTTCCAACTATGGCTACACCTTC
>TRBV3-1/TRBV3-2|-|TRBJ1-5|TRBD1
CASSQSDRRANQPQHF
TGTGCCAGCAGCCAATCGGACAGGCGCGCTAATCAGCCCCAGCATTTT
>TRBV9|-|TRBJ1-6|TRBD1
CASSPDRVLSPLHF
TGTGCCAGCAGCCCGGACAGGGTCCTGTCACCCCTCCACTTT
>TRBV3-1/TRBV3-2|-|TRBJ2-3|-
CASSSRGDTQYF
TGTGCCAGCAGCTCCAGGGGAGATACGCAGTATTTT
>TRBV19|-|TRBJ2-1|-
CASREADNEQFF
TGTGCCAGTAGGGAAGCGGACAATGAGCAGTTCTTC
>TRBV5-5|-|TRBJ1-5|TRBD1
CASSEGTGYSNQPQHF
TGTGCCAGCAGCGAAGGGACAGGGTATAGCAATCAGCCCCAGCATTTT
>TRBV5-1|-|TRBJ2-7|TRBD1
CASRPDRDYEQYF
TGCGCCAGCAGACCGGACAGGGACTACGAGCAGTACTTC
>TRBV6-7|few|TRBJ2-5|TRBD2
CASSYSRRRLGGETQYF
TGTGCCAGCAGTTACTCGAGGCGCCGTTTGGGGGGGGAGACCCAGTACTTC
>TRBV18|-|TRBJ1-1|TRBD1
CASSQRTGNTEAFF
TGTGCCAGCTCACAAAGGACAGGGAACACTGAAGCTTTCTTT
>TRBV7-8|-|TRBJ2-5|TRBD1
CASSPPGTGKETQYF
TGTGCCAGCAGCCCACCCGGGACAGGAAAAGAGACCCAGTACTTC
>TRBV30|-|TRBJ1-5|-
CAWSQPVGNQPQHF
TGTGCCTGGAGCCAACCGGTTGGCAATCAGCCCCAGCATTTT
>TRBV10-3|-|TRBJ2-1|TRBD2
CAISDTGLAGNEQFF
TGTGCCATCAGTGACACAGGACTAGCGGGTAATGAGCAGTTCTTC
>TRBV5-1|-|TRBJ1-5|-
CASSLGVGKANQPQHF
TGCGCCAGCAGCTTGGGAGTCGGGAAAGCAAATCAGCCCCAGCATTTT
>TRBV4-1|-|TRBJ2-7|-
CASSQDLRQSYEQYF
TGCGCCAGCAGCCAAGATCTGCGGCAGTCCTACGAGCAGTACTTC
>TRBV19|-|TRBJ1-3|-
CASIADAAPGNTIYF
TGTGCCAGTATTGCAGATGCGGCCCCTGGAAACACCATATATTTT
>TRBV29-1|-|TRBJ1-1|-
CSVLMEGSEAFF
TGCAGCGTACTCATGGAGGGTTCCGAAGCTTTCTTT
>TRBV2|-|TRBJ1-4|TRBD1
CASSRQGATNEKLFF
TGTGCCAGCAGCCGACAGGGCGCAACTAATGAAAAACTGTTTTTT
>TRBV6-5|-|TRBJ1-3|-
CASGPRGSGNTIYF
TGTGCCAGCGGCCCTCGGGGATCTGGAAACACCATATATTTT
>TRBV25-1|-|TRBJ1-1|-
CASSETGPGQNTEAFF
TGTGCCAGCAGTGAGACAGGACCGGGACAGAACACTGAAGCTTTCTTT
>TRBV9|-|TRBJ2-1|TRBD1
CASSVTGGSYNEQFF
TGTGCCAGCAGCGTTACAGGGGGCTCCTACAATGAGCAGTTCTTC